The present TCR beta chain was sequenced within a study of blood T cell repertoires in COVID-19. Study information: In each case, the material was cDNA or gDNA derived from T cells, B-cell-depleted T cells, or PBMCs.

As originally analysed: Using reference gene primer amplification, nucleated cell counts were estimated. The repertoire was sequenced with immunoSEQ multiplex PCR; TCRdb's copy has only in-frame clones and lacks some. The V and J calls and the clone size are those of that table, but D and trimming were determined from the DNA. The sample holds some 150,000 clones, about 86% seen once. Trimming took 0 bases from V and 6 from J, leaving 7 bases between them. Germline V CDR1 and CDR2: SGHKS, YYEKEE (reference sequence). CDR3 length equals 13 residues. The source of this sequence is an older woman with acute or convalescent COVID-19. Sequencing input: peripheral blood. The chain carries TRBV5-5 and TRBJ2-4; D uncertain. CDR3: CASSLVNRNIQYF. In DNA, the CDR3 is TGTGCCAGCAGCTTGGTCAACAGAAACATTCAGTACTTC. The full variable domain, with the rest looked up from reference TRBV5-5 and TRBJ2-4, is DAGVTQSPTHLIKTRGQQVTLRCSPISGHKSVSWYQQVLGQGPQFIFQYYEKEERGRGNFPDRFSARQFPNYSSELNVNALLLGDSALYLCASSLVNRNIQYFGAGTRLSVL.